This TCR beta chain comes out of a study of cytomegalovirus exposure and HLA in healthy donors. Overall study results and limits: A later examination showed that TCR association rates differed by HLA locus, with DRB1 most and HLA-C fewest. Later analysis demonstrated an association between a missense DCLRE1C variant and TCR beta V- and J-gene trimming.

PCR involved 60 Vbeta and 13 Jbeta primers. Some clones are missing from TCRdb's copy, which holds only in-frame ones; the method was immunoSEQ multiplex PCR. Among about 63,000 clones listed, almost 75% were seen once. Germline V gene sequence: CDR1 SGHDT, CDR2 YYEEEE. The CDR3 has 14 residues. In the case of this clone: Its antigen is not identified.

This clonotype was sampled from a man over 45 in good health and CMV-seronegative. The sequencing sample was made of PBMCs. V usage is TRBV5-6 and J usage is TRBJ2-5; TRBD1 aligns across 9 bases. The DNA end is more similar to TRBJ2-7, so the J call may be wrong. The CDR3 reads CASSVGTGFYEQYF. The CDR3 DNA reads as TGTGCCAGCAGCGTCGGGACAGGGTTCTACGAGCAGTACTTC.